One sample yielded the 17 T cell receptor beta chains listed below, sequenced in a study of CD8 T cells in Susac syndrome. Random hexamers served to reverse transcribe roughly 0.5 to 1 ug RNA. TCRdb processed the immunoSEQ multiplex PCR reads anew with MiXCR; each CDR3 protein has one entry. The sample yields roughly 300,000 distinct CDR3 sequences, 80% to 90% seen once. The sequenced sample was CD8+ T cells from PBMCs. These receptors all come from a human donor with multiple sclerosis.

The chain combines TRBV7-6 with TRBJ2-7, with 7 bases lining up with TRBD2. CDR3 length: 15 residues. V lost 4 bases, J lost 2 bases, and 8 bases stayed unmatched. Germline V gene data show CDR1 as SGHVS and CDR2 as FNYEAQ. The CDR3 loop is CASSWGGGPTYEQYF. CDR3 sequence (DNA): TGTGCCAGCAGCTGGGGGGGAGGACCCACCTACGAGCAGTACTTC.

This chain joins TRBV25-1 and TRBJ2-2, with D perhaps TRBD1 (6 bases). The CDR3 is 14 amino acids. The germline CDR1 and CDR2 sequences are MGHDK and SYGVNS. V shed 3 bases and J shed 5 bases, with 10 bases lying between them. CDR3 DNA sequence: TGTGCCAGCAGTGATTACAGGGAAACCGGGGAGCTGTTTTTT. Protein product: CASSDYRETGELFF.

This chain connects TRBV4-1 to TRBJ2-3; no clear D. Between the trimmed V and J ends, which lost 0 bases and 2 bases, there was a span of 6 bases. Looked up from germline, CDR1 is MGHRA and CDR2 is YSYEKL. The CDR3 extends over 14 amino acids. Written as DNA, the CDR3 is TGCGCCAGCAGCCAAGATCACTCCACAGATACGCAGTATTTT. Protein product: CASSQDHSTDTQYF.

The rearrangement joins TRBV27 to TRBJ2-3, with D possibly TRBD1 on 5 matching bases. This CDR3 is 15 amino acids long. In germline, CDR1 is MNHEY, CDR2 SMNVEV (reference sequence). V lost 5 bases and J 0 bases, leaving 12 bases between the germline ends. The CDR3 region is CASSPQGRSTDTQYF. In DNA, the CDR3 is TGTGCCAGCAGTCCCCAGGGAAGAAGCACAGATACGCAGTATTTT.

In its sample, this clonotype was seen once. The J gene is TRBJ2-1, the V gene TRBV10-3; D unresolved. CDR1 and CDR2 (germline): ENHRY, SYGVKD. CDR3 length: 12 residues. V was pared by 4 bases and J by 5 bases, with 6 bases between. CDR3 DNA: TGTGCCATCAGTGTCGGCGACAATGAGCAGTTCTTC. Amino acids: CAISVGDNEQFF.

DNA for the CDR3: TGTGCCAGTCATATAGCGGCTAGCACAGATACGCAGTATTTT. This codes for CASHIAASTDTQYF. This chain links TRBV2 with TRBJ2-3; D may be TRBD2 (6 bases). The CDR3 length is 14 residues. V was trimmed by 9 bases and J by 0 bases, leaving 13 bases between them. The germline gives CDR1 SNHLY, CDR2 FYNNEI.

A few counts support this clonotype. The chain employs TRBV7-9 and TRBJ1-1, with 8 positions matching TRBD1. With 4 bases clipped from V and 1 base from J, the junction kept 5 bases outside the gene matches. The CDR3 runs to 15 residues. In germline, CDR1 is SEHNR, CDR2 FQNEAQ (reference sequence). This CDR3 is CASSSRTGRNTEAFF. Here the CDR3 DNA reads TGTGCCAGCAGCTCCCGGACAGGGAGGAACACTGAAGCTTTCTTT.

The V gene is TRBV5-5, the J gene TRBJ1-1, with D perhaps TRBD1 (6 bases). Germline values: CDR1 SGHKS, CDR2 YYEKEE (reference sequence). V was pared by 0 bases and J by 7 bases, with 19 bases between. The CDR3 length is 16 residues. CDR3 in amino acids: CASSLELGRGPHEAFF. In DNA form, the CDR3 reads TGTGCCAGCAGCTTGGAGTTAGGGCGGGGGCCCCATGAAGCTTTCTTT.

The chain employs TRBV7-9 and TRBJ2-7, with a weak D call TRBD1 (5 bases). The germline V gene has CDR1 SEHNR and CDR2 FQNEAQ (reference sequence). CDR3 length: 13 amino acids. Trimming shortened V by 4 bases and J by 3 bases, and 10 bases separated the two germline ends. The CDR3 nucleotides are TGTGCCAGCAGCTCCGGACATATCTACGAGCAGTACTTC. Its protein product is CASSSGHIYEQYF.

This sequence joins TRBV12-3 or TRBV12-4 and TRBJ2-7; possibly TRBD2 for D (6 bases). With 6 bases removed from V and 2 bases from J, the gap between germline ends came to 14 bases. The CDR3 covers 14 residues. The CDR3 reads CASSWSGPTYEQYF. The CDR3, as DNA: TGTGCCAGCAGCTGGAGCGGGCCGACCTACGAGCAGTACTTC.

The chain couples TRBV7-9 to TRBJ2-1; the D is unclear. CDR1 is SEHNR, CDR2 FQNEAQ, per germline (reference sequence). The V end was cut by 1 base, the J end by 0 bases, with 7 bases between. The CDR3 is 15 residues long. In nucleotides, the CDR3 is TGTGCCAGCAGCTTAGATTGGGGCTCCTACAATGAGCAGTTCTTC. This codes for CASSLDWGSYNEQFF.

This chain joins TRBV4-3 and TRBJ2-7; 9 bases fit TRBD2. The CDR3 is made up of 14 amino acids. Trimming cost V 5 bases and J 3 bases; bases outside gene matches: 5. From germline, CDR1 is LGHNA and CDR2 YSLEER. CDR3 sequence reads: CASSILAGSYEQYF. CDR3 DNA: TGCGCCAGCAGCATCCTAGCGGGAAGCTACGAGCAGTACTTC.

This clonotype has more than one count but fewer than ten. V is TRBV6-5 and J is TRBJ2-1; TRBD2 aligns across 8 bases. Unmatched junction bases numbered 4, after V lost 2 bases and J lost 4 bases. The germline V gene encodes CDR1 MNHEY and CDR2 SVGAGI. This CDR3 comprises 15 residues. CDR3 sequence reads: CASSYQAGAYNEQFF. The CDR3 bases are TGTGCCAGCAGTTACCAAGCGGGAGCTTACAATGAGCAGTTCTTC.

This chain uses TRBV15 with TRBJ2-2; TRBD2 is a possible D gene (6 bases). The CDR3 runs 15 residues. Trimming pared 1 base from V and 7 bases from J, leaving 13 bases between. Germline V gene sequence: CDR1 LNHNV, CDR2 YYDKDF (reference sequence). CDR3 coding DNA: TGTGCCACCAGCAGAGGAAAACGGGAGTTCGGGGAGCTGTTTTTT. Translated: CATSRGKREFGELFF.

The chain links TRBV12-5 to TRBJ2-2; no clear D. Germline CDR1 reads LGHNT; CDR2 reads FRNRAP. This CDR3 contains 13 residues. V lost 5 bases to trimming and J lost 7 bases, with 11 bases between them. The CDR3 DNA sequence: TGTGCTAGTGGTCCGACGGTTGGCGGGGAGCTGTTTTTT. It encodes CASGPTVGGELFF.

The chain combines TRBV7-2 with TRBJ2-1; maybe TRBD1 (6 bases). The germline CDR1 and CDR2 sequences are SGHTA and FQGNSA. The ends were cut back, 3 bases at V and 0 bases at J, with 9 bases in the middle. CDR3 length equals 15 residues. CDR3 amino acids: CASSFPGVSYNEQFF. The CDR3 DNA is TGTGCCAGCAGCTTCCCAGGGGTCTCCTACAATGAGCAGTTCTTC.

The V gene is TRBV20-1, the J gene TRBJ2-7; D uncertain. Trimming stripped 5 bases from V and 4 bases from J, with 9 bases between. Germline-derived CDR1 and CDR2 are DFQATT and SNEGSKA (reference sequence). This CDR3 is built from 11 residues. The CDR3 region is CSAHARYEQYF. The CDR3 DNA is TGCAGTGCTCACGCCCGGTACGAGCAGTACTTC.